This T cell receptor beta chain comes out of a study of shared clonotypes between healthy human individuals. Study in general: A couple of women and a few men aged 18 to 49 made up the donors.

V trimming: 6 bases; J trimming: 2 bases; junction bases outside the gene matches: 8. Germline V gives CDR1 MNHNY, CDR2 SVGAGI (reference sequence). The CDR3 loop spans 16 amino acids. A note on this clone: Its target is unknown.

The data were produced by immunoSEQ multiplex PCR, yet TCRdb's version contains in-frame clones alone and is incomplete. The repertoire holds some 2.1 million clones, with 95% as singletons. General study results and limits: A handful of donors showed sharing of approximately 5% of naive CD4 clonotypes. Naive subsets, compared against memory subsets, generally had larger estimated richness values.

The sequence came from a young man in good health. The sample was naive CD4+ T cells sorted from blood. As for subset: CD45RA+ positively selected. V gene TRBV6-6 combines with J gene TRBJ1-3, with 9 bases lining up with TRBD1. The CDR3 DNA sequence: TGTGCCAGCAGCGAACCTGGACAGGGGACTGGAAACACCATATATTTT. It yields the protein CASSEPGQGTGNTIYF.